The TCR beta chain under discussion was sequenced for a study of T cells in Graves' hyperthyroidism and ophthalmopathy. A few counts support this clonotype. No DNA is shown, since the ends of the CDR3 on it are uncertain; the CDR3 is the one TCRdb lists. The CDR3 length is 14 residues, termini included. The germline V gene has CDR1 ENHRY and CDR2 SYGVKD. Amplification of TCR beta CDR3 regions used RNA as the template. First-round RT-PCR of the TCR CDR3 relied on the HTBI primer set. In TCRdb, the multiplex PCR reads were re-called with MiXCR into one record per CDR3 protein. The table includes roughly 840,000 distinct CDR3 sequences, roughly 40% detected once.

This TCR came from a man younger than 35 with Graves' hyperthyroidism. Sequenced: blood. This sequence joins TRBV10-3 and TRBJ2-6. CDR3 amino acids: CAICSALRANVLTF.